What follows are 23 T cell receptor beta chains derived from one specimen sequenced in a study of shared clonotypes between healthy human individuals. Positively selected for CCR7, the CD45RO-negative cells used as naive CD8 cells excluded terminally differentiated effector memory CD45RA+ cells. Assay: immunoSEQ multiplex PCR; the TCRdb copy retains only in-frame clones and omits some. The sample has nearly 600,000 clones, roughly 95% seen once; the top ten hold 0.085% to 0.11%. Material for sequencing was naive CD8+ T cells sorted from blood. The receptors here all came from a woman in her thirties in good health.

The J gene is TRBJ1-3, the V gene TRBV11-2; D not resolved. There are 12 residues in the CDR3. Trimming left V 2 bases short and J 4 bases short, with 3 bases between. CDR1 is SGHAT, CDR2 FQNNGV, per germline. CDR3 amino acids: CASSLTGNTIYF. Written as DNA, the CDR3 is TGTGCCAGCAGCTTAACGGGAAACACCATATATTTT.

V and J are TRBV1 and TRBJ2-1. TRBV1 is designated a pseudogene. The CDR3 is 14 amino acids. The CDR3 here is CTSSLDVSYNEQFF. The CDR3 DNA sequence: TGCACCAGCAGCCTCGACGTCTCGTACAATGAGCAGTTCTTC.

In this sample, this clone turned up once. J is TRBJ2-1 and V is TRBV11-2; TRBD2 aligns across 9 bases. There are 16 residues in the CDR3. Per the germline V gene, CDR1 is SGHAT and CDR2 is FQNNGV. Trimming took 6 bases from V and 7 from J; bases not matched to a gene: 13. The CDR3 loop is CASSPIATSGRNEQFF. Here the CDR3 DNA reads TGTGCCAGCAGTCCAATTGCCACTAGCGGGCGAAATGAGCAGTTCTTC.

This sequence joins TRBV19 and TRBJ2-3; the match to TRBD2 covers 7 bases. Germline CDR1 reads LNHDA; CDR2 reads SQIVND (reference sequence). This CDR3 region has 15 residues. V dropped 9 bases and J dropped 0; count of bases not matched to a gene: 9. The CDR3 bases are TGTGCCAGCGGCCAGGCTAGCGGAAGCACAGATACGCAGTATTTT. The encoded protein is CASGQASGSTDTQYF.

The CDR3 sequence: CASSGTTGLTGELFF. CDR3 DNA: TGCGCCAGCAGCGGGACGACAGGGCTTACCGGGGAGCTGTTTTTT. V is TRBV5-1 and J is TRBJ2-2, with 7 bases identical to TRBD1. Germline assignment: CDR1 SGHRS and CDR2 YFSETQ. V shed 4 bases and J 5 bases; nucleotides not matched to a gene: 8. The CDR3 loop spans 15 amino acids.

CDR3 amino acids: CASSPRLAGAWEQYF. In DNA form, the CDR3 reads TGTGCCAGCAGCCCAAGACTAGCGGGAGCATGGGAGCAGTACTTC. The chain has TRBV7-9 and TRBJ2-7; 12 bases agree with TRBD2. The trim removed 5 bases at V and 7 bases at J, leaving 9 bases unmatched. The CDR3 is made up of 15 amino acids. Germline V gives CDR1 SEHNR, CDR2 FQNEAQ (reference sequence). Filled out from reference TRBV7-9 and TRBJ2-7, the complete variable domain reads DTGVSQNPRHKITKRGQNVTFRCDPISEHNRLYWYRQTLGQGPEFLTYFQNEAQLEKSRLLSDRFSAERPKGSFSTLEIQRTEQGDSAMYLCASSPRLAGAWEQYFGPGTRLTVT.

J is TRBJ2-4 and V is TRBV11-2, with TRBD2 matching over 9 bases. V was clipped by 5 bases and J by 1 base; unmatched bases: 3. Germline CDR1 reads SGHAT; CDR2 reads FQNNGV. The CDR3 length is 15 residues. CDR3: CASSVAGDAKNIQYF. The CDR3 nucleotides are TGTGCCAGCAGCGTAGCGGGGGACGCCAAAAACATTCAGTACTTC.

The rearrangement uses TRBV5-4 and TRBJ2-2, with D unresolved. The CDR3 runs 14 residues. Germline V gene sequence: CDR1 SGHNT, CDR2 YYREEE (reference sequence). Trimming pared 7 bases from V and 8 bases from J, leaving 18 bases between. This CDR3 is CASQNSNRMGELFF. CDR3 bases: TGTGCCAGCCAGAACTCCAACCGTATGGGGGAGCTGTTTTTT. Variable domain in full (rest from reference TRBV5-4 and TRBJ2-2): ETGVTQSPTHLIKTRGQQVTLRCSSQSGHNTVSWYQQALGQGPQFIFQYYREEENGRGNFPPRFSGLQFPNYSSELNVNALELDDSALYLCASQNSNRMGELFFGEGSRLTVL.

The rearrangement links TRBV7-9 to TRBJ2-7; TRBD1 matches at 9 bases. CDR1 and CDR2 from the germline V gene are SEHNR and FQNEAQ (reference sequence). CDR3 size: 15 residues. V lost 4 bases and J lost 4; bases outside the gene matches: 8. For the CDR3, the DNA is TGTGCCAGCAGCTCCGGAGGGACAGGGCGATACGAGCAGTACTTC. Its translation is CASSSGGTGRYEQYF.

The chain couples TRBV28 to TRBJ2-7; 11 bases agree with TRBD1. The germline CDR1 and CDR2 sequences are MDHEN and SYDVKM. The CDR3 has 14 residues. The V and J ends lost 8 bases and 2 bases, in that order; junction bases with no gene match: 5. The CDR3 spells CASAGTGGTYEQYF. For the CDR3, the DNA is TGTGCCAGCGCAGGGACAGGGGGAACCTACGAGCAGTACTTC.

CDR3 amino acids: CASSNRQDHSYEQYF. As DNA, the CDR3 is TGTGCCAGCAGCAACCGACAGGACCACTCCTACGAGCAGTACTTC. The V and J genes are TRBV7-9 and TRBJ2-7; D is perhaps TRBD1 (6 bases). The germline V and J ends were trimmed by 5 bases and 0 bases, with 14 bases remaining between them. The CDR3 spans 15 residues. CDR1 and CDR2 from the germline V gene are SEHNR and FQNEAQ (reference sequence).

The chain recombines TRBV9 with TRBJ1-3, with a tentative D call TRBD1 (6 bases). Trimming took 3 bases from V and 4 from J, leaving 11 bases between them. Looked up from germline, CDR1 is SGDLS and CDR2 is YYNGEE. CDR3 size: 14 residues. The CDR3 region has the DNA TGTGCCAGCAGCGGAACAGGGTCCGGAAACACCATATATTTT. This encodes CASSGTGSGNTIYF.

The rearrangement links TRBV19 to TRBJ1-1; 9 bases match TRBD1. Per the germline V gene, CDR1 is LNHDA and CDR2 is SQIVND (reference sequence). The CDR3 loop spans 13 amino acids. The V gene end was trimmed by 8 bases and the J gene end by 1 base; junction bases not matched to a gene: 2. CDR3 residues: CASGQGPNTEAFF. CDR3 bases: TGTGCCAGTGGACAGGGGCCGAACACTGAAGCTTTCTTT.

The rearrangement links TRBV28 to TRBJ1-4; D ambiguous. CDR3 length equals 19 residues. Looked up from germline, CDR1 is MDHEN and CDR2 is SYDVKM. Trimming removed 2 bases at V and 0 bases at J, with 19 bases between. The CDR3 nucleotides read TGTGCCAGCAGTTTAGGACCTAAATTGGGCTATGCAACTAATGAAAAACTGTTTTTT. This encodes CASSLGPKLGYATNEKLFF.

This clone was seen just once. The genes are TRBV28 and TRBJ2-7, with D perhaps TRBD1 or TRBD2 (5 bases each). V dropped 2 bases and J dropped 2 bases, with 13 bases sitting between them. Germline V gene sequence: CDR1 MDHEN, CDR2 SYDVKM. The CDR3 runs to 15 residues. Written as DNA, the CDR3 is TGTGCCAGCAGTTTAGGGGGAATAGCCCCCTACGAGCAGTACTTC. Translating it yields CASSLGGIAPYEQYF.

The rearrangement links TRBV9 to TRBJ2-1; D unresolved. Trimming shortened V by 0 bases and J by 3 bases, and 13 bases separated the two germline ends. Germline CDR1 reads SGDLS; CDR2 reads YYNGEE. This CDR3 is built from 16 residues. CDR3 nucleotides: TGTGCCAGCAGCGTAGATGTGGGATCATACTACAATGAGCAGTTCTTC. Its translation is CASSVDVGSYYNEQFF.

The count of this clone is one. The chain recombines TRBV5-1 with TRBJ2-7; 8 bases match TRBD1. This CDR3 is built from 13 residues. CDR1 is SGHRS, CDR2 YFSETQ, per germline. V shed 2 bases, J shed 6 bases, and the junction held 4 bases outside the gene matches. CDR3 sequence: CASSFSGGGEQYF. The CDR3, as DNA: TGCGCCAGCAGCTTCTCAGGGGGCGGCGAGCAGTACTTC.

CDR3 in amino acids: CASEEGPGNEQFF. The CDR3 nucleotides read TGTGCCAGCGAGGAGGGCCCCGGCAATGAGCAGTTCTTC. The rearrangement joins TRBV6-5 to TRBJ2-1; a weak D match, TRBD2 (6 bases). Germline loops: CDR1 MNHEY, CDR2 SVGAGI. This CDR3 contains 13 residues. Trimming took 8 bases from V and 6 from J, leaving 14 bases between them.

The chain links TRBV5-1 to TRBJ2-2, with D perhaps matching TRBD2 (6 bases). CDR1 is SGHRS, CDR2 YFSETQ, per germline. The CDR3 extends over 15 amino acids. V was shortened by 4 bases and J by 6 bases, with 16 bases between the two germline ends. The chain's CDR3 is CASSPEGVISGELFF. CDR3 bases: TGCGCCAGCAGCCCGGAGGGAGTCATCTCCGGGGAGCTGTTTTTT.

The genes are TRBV7-6 and TRBJ1-1; unclear D gene. The V gene's germline CDR1 is SGHVS and CDR2 FNYEAQ. The CDR3 totals 15 residues. Trimming cost V 1 base and J 0 bases, with 9 bases left between them. CDR3 DNA: TGTGCCAGCAGCTTAGAGGCCCATTTGAACACTGAAGCTTTCTTT. It is translated as CASSLEAHLNTEAFF.

With respect to this clone: Distinct nucleotide sequences in the sample also encode this CDR3. The rearrangement joins TRBV11-2 to TRBJ1-2, with D uncertain. The V gene's germline CDR1 is SGHAT and CDR2 FQNNGV. Trimming removed 5 bases at V and 5 bases at J, with 3 bases between. This CDR3 region has 10 residues. The CDR3 is CASSGYGYTF. The CDR3 bases are TGTGCCAGCAGCGGTTATGGCTACACCTTC.

The chain carries TRBV27 and TRBJ1-1, with a weak D call TRBD1 (5 bases). V was shortened by 3 bases and J by 1 base, with 12 bases between the two germline ends. The V gene's germline CDR1 is MNHEY and CDR2 SMNVEV (reference sequence). The CDR3 totals 15 residues. CDR3 nucleotide sequence: TGTGCCAGCAGTTTTACGGGGCACCCGAACACTGAAGCTTTCTTT. Residues: CASSFTGHPNTEAFF.

The V gene is TRBV2, the J gene TRBJ2-3, with D possibly matching TRBD2 (5 bases). This CDR3 region has 13 residues. V was cut by 6 bases and J by 6 bases, with 13 bases left in between. Germline V lookup: CDR1 SNHLY, CDR2 FYNNEI. The CDR3 is CASREILVDTQYF. CDR3 sequence (DNA): TGTGCCAGCAGAGAAATACTAGTGGATACGCAGTATTTT.